The TCR beta chain described here comes from a study of T-cell reconstitution after alpha-beta-depleted transplantation in children. General observations from the study: Certain patients had high TCRbeta diversity at day 60, and it came from recipient T cells and thymic progenitors that survived. After one year, T-cell counts and TCRbeta diversity mostly came from new T cells. Alpha-beta T cells about two months after transplant reportedly derived from several hundred expanded graft clones.

For this clonotype: Antigen unknown.

This CDR3 region has 16 residues. Trimming pared 7 bases from V and 3 bases from J, leaving 19 bases between. Library preparation (for TCRbeta) was performed with unique molecular identifiers. MiXCR, applied by TCRdb to the PCR reads, yields one record per CDR3 protein. The sample contains about 460,000 distinct CDR3 sequences, 10% to 13% of which appear only once. The source material was PBMCs, sampled before TCRalphabeta/CD19-depleted stem cell transplant. The chain combines TRBV12-3 or TRBV12-4 with TRBJ2-1; D is unresolved. This receptor was obtained from a child between 2 and 9 years old with inherited bone marrow failure, due to receive a stem cell transplant. CDR3 sequence reads: CASTLGRERIYNEQFF. The DNA for the CDR3 is TGTGCCAGCACCCTTGGTAGGGAACGTATCTACAATGAGCAGTTCTTC.